These 10 T cell receptor beta chains were sequenced from one sample in a study of blood T cell repertoires in COVID-19. This table comes from immunoSEQ multiplex PCR, and its TCRdb copy is limited to in-frame clones, with some not included. The repertoire includes approximately 11,000 clones, roughly four fifths of them detected once, and around 3.7% sits in the top ten. Source material: peripheral blood. These TCRs come from a woman aged 60-70 years with acute or convalescent COVID-19.

The genes are TRBV18 and TRBJ1-1; TRBD1 aligns across 7 bases. This CDR3 comprises 15 residues. J was trimmed by 2 bases and V by 4 bases; bases with no gene match: 7. The germline gives CDR1 KGHSH, CDR2 LQKENI. The CDR3 DNA is TGTGCCAGCTCACGACAGACAGGGAAAAACACTGAAGCTTTCTTT. Protein: CASSRQTGKNTEAFF.

V is TRBV5-8 and J is TRBJ2-7; TRBD2 aligns across 8 bases. This CDR3 has 15 amino acids. Per the germline V gene, CDR1 is SGHTS and CDR2 is YDEGEE. Trimming cost V 2 bases and J 1 base; bases outside gene matches: 5. In DNA, the CDR3 is TGTGCCAGCAGCTTCTTAGCGGGACCTTCCTACGAGCAGTACTTC. This gives the protein CASSFLAGPSYEQYF. Full variable domain (outside the CDR3, taken from reference TRBV5-8 and TRBJ2-7): EAGVTQSPTHLIKTRGQQATLRCSPISGHTSVYWYQQALGLGLQFLLWYDEGEERNRGNFPPRFSGRQFPNYSSELNVNALELEDSALYLCASSFLAGPSYEQYFGPGTRLTVT.

The CDR3: CASSPPGDSGRGNTIYF. The CDR3 nucleotides read TGTGCCAGCTCACCACCCGGCGACTCAGGGAGGGGAAACACCATATATTTT. The chain carries TRBV18 and TRBJ1-3; possibly TRBD1 for D (5 bases). Trimming cost V 0 bases and J 4 bases, with 16 bases left between them. The CDR3 is 17 amino acids. The V gene's germline CDR1 is KGHSH and CDR2 LQKENI.

V and J are TRBV29-1 and TRBJ1-1; D gene unclear. The germline gives CDR1 SQVTM, CDR2 ANQGSEA. The CDR3 is 15 residues long. V lost 4 bases and J lost 2, with 17 bases in between. CDR3 sequence: CSVALPTVSNTEAFF. The CDR3 DNA sequence: TGCAGCGTTGCCCTCCCCACAGTCTCAAACACTGAAGCTTTCTTT.

The J gene is TRBJ1-1, the V gene TRBV7-9; D remains ambiguous. The V and J ends lost 4 bases and 1 base respectively, with 10 bases between them. CDR3 length equals 14 residues. Germline CDR1 reads SEHNR; CDR2 reads FQNEAQ (reference sequence). The CDR3 DNA sequence: TGTGCCAGCAGCTACCTTCCAGAGAACACTGAAGCTTTCTTT. It yields the protein CASSYLPENTEAFF.

The rearrangement uses TRBV10-3 and TRBJ1-1; D is uncertain. Trimming removed 5 bases at V and 5 bases at J, with 9 bases between. This CDR3 is built from 12 residues. Germline CDR1 ENHRY, CDR2 SYGVKD. CDR3 amino acids: CAISPGLTEAFF. The CDR3 nucleotides are TGTGCCATCAGTCCAGGACTTACTGAAGCTTTCTTT.

A few counts support this clone. The J gene is TRBJ1-4, the V gene TRBV30; 7 bases align to TRBD1. Germline V gene lookup returns CDR1 GTSNPN and CDR2 SVGIG (reference sequence). J gave up 5 bases and V 1 base, and 1 base lay outside the gene matches. The CDR3 length is 13 residues. The CDR3 DNA reads TGTGCCTGGAGTGGGGACAGAAATGAAAAACTGTTTTTT. Translating gives CAWSGDRNEKLFF.

This rearrangement joins TRBV18 to TRBJ2-2; D unresolved. V lost 1 base, J lost 3 bases, and 6 bases lay in between. The germline V gene has CDR1 KGHSH and CDR2 LQKENI. The CDR3 sequence is 14 residues long. Here the CDR3 DNA reads TGTGCCAGCTCACCACTGCAGGACACCGGGGAGCTGTTTTTT. Amino acids: CASSPLQDTGELFF.

This clone was recorded a few times. This chain connects TRBV28 to TRBJ2-6; TRBD2 aligns across 14 bases. There are 18 residues in the CDR3. Per germline, CDR1 MDHEN and CDR2 SYDVKM. V was pared by 6 bases and J by 0 bases, with 4 bases of the junction left unmatched. CDR3 DNA sequence: TGTGCCAGCAGATGGACTAGCGGGGGGTTCTCTGGGGCCAACGTCCTGACTTTC. Translated, it gives CASRWTSGGFSGANVLTF.

The chain recombines TRBV19 with TRBJ1-2, with TRBD1 identical over 9 bases. The CDR3 loop spans 14 amino acids. The V segment lost 4 bases and the J segment 4 bases; nucleotides outside the gene matches: 4. The germline CDR1 and CDR2 sequences are LNHDA and SQIVND (reference sequence). In DNA, the CDR3 is TGTGCCAGTAGTACCTCGGACAGGGGCTATGGCTACACCTTC. This sequence encodes CASSTSDRGYGYTF.